A single sample is the source of the 3 T cell receptor beta chains below, sequenced in a study of T cells and Merkel cell carcinoma outcomes. Method: immunoSEQ multiplex PCR; TCRdb's copy keeps in-frame clones and lacks some. Of approximately 10,000 clones in the sample, less than 97% were seen once. Sequencing input: tumor tissue from Merkel cell carcinoma. These receptor sequences come from a human donor with Merkel cell carcinoma.

This clone has a single count. The chain is built from TRBV9 and TRBJ1-2; TRBD1 matches at 11 bases. Per the germline V gene, CDR1 is SGDLS and CDR2 is YYNGEE. V lost 2 bases to trimming and J lost 3 bases; unmatched junction nucleotides: 0. CDR3 length: 14 residues. As DNA, the CDR3 is TGTGCCAGCAGCGTGGGACAGGGGGACTATGGCTACACCTTC. This codes for CASSVGQGDYGYTF.

The chain links TRBV5-5 to TRBJ2-3; D not certain. Germline V gene data show CDR1 as SGHKS and CDR2 as YYEKEE (reference sequence). V dropped 0 bases and J dropped 3 bases, with 8 bases sitting between them. This CDR3 comprises 14 residues. The CDR3 loop reads CASSLGQATDTQYF. In nucleotides, the CDR3 is TGTGCCAGCAGCTTGGGGCAGGCGACAGATACGCAGTATTTT.

The chain recombines TRBV30 with TRBJ2-3; TRBD2 matches at 9 bases. The CDR3 is 12 amino acids. The germline CDR1 and CDR2 sequences are GTSNPN and SVGIG (reference sequence). V was pared by 7 bases and J by 6 bases, with 5 bases of the junction left unmatched. CDR3 sequence reads: CAFSGSGDTQYF. CDR3 DNA sequence: TGTGCCTTTAGCGGGAGTGGGGATACGCAGTATTTT.